What follows is one T cell receptor beta chain and its context. Germline V gene data show CDR1 as SNHLY and CDR2 as FYNNEI. Trimming took 6 bases from V and 5 from J, leaving 11 bases between them. This CDR3 is built from 13 residues. As originally analysed: Amplified reference gene primers provided the basis for estimating nucleated cell counts. Clones were read by immunoSEQ multiplex PCR, and TCRdb kept only the in-frame ones, dropping some. V, J and clone size are those of that table, while D and trimming were read from the DNA. Of about 160,000 clones in the sample, 84% were seen once. These data are taken from a study of blood T cell repertoires in COVID-19. Looking at the study overall: Researchers got acute and convalescent COVID-19 samples from the United States, Italy and Spain. The analysed material was cDNA or gDNA that came from T cells, B-cell-depleted T cells, or PBMCs.

The sequenced material came from peripheral blood. This chain links TRBV2 with TRBJ2-1; no clear D gene. The receptor was isolated from a man between 65 and 79 years old with acute or convalescent COVID-19. The CDR3 DNA is TGTGCCAGCAGATCTACTCCCAACAATGAGCAGTTCTTC. Residues: CASRSTPNNEQFF.